This TCR beta chain was captured by sequencing in a study of Ad26.COV2.S vaccination and SARS-CoV-2 variants. CDR3 length: 14 residues. Trimming shortened V by 0 bases and J by 1 base, and 8 bases separated the two germline ends. The germline gives CDR1 SGHRS, CDR2 YFSETQ. The method was immunoSEQ multiplex PCR; TCRdb's version includes in-frame clones alone and lacks a portion of them. The profile shows some 410,000 clones, about 92% of them singletons. Treatment noted: 19 received Ad26.COV2.S at low or high dose, single or two shots; 5 received placebo; per-sample allocation not given. Sampling took place 63 days after the first vaccine or placebo injection. Regarding this clone: The sample contains more than one DNA sequence encoding this CDR3.

The clonotype was recovered from a person aged 18-65 years who received the Ad26.COV2.S COVID-19 vaccine or a placebo. Sequencing used peripheral blood, obtained in a trial of Ad26.COV2.S vaccine versus placebo. The chain uses TRBV5-1 and TRBJ2-7; D perhaps matches TRBD2 (5 bases). CDR3 in amino acids: CASSLAGDSYEQYF. The CDR3 DNA follows: TGCGCCAGCAGCTTGGCCGGGGATTCCTACGAGCAGTACTTC.